Reported below is one T cell receptor (beta chain). The sample originates from a study of shared T cell receptors in the human thymus. TCRdb's table, derived via immunoSEQ multiplex PCR, lists solely in-frame clones and lacks some. The table has approximately 660,000 clones, approximately 88% seen once; the top ten hold over 0.008%. V was pared by 4 bases and J by 4 bases, with 15 bases between. Germline CDR1 and CDR2: SGDLS and YYNGEE. The length of the CDR3 is 15 residues. These data also formed part of another study, on human thymus T cells.

The rearrangement links TRBV9 to TRBJ2-1, with TRBD2 as a possible D gene (5 bases). This sequence was found in a boy less than two years old with a congenital heart defect. The material sequenced was thymocytes. CDR3 in amino acids: CASSPRWSGYNEQFF. The CDR3 DNA sequence: TGTGCCAGCAGCCCCCGTTGGAGCGGTTACAATGAGCAGTTCTTC.